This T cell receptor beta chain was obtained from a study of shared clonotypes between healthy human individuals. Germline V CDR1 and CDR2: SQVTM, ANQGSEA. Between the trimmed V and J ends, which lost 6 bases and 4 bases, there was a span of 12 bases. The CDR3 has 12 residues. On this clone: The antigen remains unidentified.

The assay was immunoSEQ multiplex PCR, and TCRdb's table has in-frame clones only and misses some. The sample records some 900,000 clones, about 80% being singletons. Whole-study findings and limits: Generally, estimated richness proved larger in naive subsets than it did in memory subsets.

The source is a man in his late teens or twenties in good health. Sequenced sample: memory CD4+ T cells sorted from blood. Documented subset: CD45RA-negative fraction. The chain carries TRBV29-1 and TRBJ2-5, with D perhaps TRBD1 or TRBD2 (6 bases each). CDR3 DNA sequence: TGCAGCGTCGAACAGGGAGGAGAGACCCAGTACTTC. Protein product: CSVEQGGETQYF.